The 25 T cell receptor beta chains reported below all come from one sample, sequenced in a study of blood T cells in healthy people across ages. PCR was performed a second time for about 7 to 12 cycles using a sample-barcoded 5' primer and a J-beta primer mix. From the 5' RACE reads, TCRdb called clonotypes with MiXCR, one entry per CDR3 protein. The table records about 600,000 distinct CDR3 sequences, less than 60% of them present only once. Sequenced sample: blood. Receptors originate from an elderly man in good health.

This clonotype was counted a few times. This chain uses TRBV27 with TRBJ2-3, with a possible D match to TRBD2 (6 bases). V gave up 3 bases and J gave up 6 bases, with 13 bases separating them. CDR3 length equals 14 residues. Germline V gene lookup returns CDR1 MNHEY and CDR2 SMNVEV (reference sequence). CDR3 DNA: TGTGCCAGCAGTTTCCGGGGACTGATGGATACGCAGTATTTT. It yields the protein CASSFRGLMDTQYF.

This chain links TRBV10-3 with TRBJ2-1; D possibly matches TRBD1 or TRBD2 (5 bases each). Germline V CDR1 and CDR2: ENHRY, SYGVKD. V was trimmed by 6 bases and J by 9 bases, leaving 12 bases between them. The length of the CDR3 is 12 residues. The DNA for the CDR3 is TGTGCCATCAGCCGGGACGTAGGTGAGCAGTTCTTC. This encodes CAISRDVGEQFF.

Comment on this clonotype: Just one base apart from a much larger clone, this may be a read error. The chain uses TRBV6-6 and TRBJ2-1; 10 bases match TRBD1. V was clipped by 2 bases and J by 9 bases; unmatched bases: 4. CDR1 is MNHNY and CDR2 is SVGAGI in the germline V gene (reference sequence). CDR3 size: 14 residues. CDR3 sequence reads: CASSYGQGGGEQFF. The CDR3 bases are TGTGCCAGCAGTTACGGACAGGGGGGCGGTGAGCAGTTCTTC.

This chain links TRBV10-3 with TRBJ2-3; D unclear. This CDR3 region has 16 residues. Germline V gene sequence: CDR1 ENHRY, CDR2 SYGVKD. V was shortened by 5 bases and J by 2 bases, with 17 bases between the two germline ends. CDR3 bases: TGTGCCATCAGTAAACCGTCGGGCCCCACCACAGATACGCAGTATTTT. Protein product: CAISKPSGPTTDTQYF.

This clonotype was counted only a few times. The rearrangement joins TRBV12-3 or TRBV12-4 to TRBJ1-2; D ambiguous. Deletions cut 3 bases from V and 2 bases from J, with 13 bases between. The CDR3 extends over 15 amino acids. The CDR3 nucleotides read TGTGCCAGCAGTTTGTTCCGGGTGGGAAACTATGGCTACACCTTC. Protein: CASSLFRVGNYGYTF.

This clonotype was counted many times. The chain has TRBV7-2 and TRBJ2-3, with 7 nucleotides matching TRBD1. The length of the CDR3 is 15 residues. Germline trimming cut 1 base from V and 4 bases from J; bases unmatched to any gene: 5. Germline CDR1 reads SGHTA; CDR2 reads FQGNSA. The CDR3 loop reads CASSLDRGWADTQYF. CDR3 nucleotide sequence: TGTGCCAGCAGCTTAGACAGGGGTTGGGCAGATACGCAGTATTTT.

A note on this clonotype: The germline gene is not matched at one end of the junction; a read error may be the cause. The rearrangement joins TRBV14 to TRBJ2-1; TRBD2 might be the D (6 bases). The length of the CDR3 is 13 residues. Germline lookup yields CDR1 SGHDN and CDR2 FVKESK. The DNA for the CDR3 is TGTGCCAGCAGCCGGGACTCCTACGATGAGCAGTTCTTC. Translated: CASSRDSYDEQFF. Full variable domain (remainder filled in from reference TRBV14 and TRBJ2-1): EAGVTQFPSHSVIEKGQTVTLRCDPISGHDNLYWYRRVMGKEIKFLLHFVKESKQDESGMPNNRFLAERTGGTYSTLKVQPAELEDSGVYFCASSRDSYDEQFFGPGTRLTVL.

The chain links TRBV3-1 to TRBJ1-2, with D possibly being TRBD1 (5 bases). V dropped 1 base and J dropped 8 bases, with 11 bases sitting between them. CDR3 length: 13 amino acids. Per germline, CDR1 LGHDT and CDR2 YNNKEL (reference sequence). CDR3 bases: TGTGCCAGCAGCCAAGCGTCAGGGATCGGCTACACCTTC. Translating it yields CASSQASGIGYTF.

The chain carries TRBV15 and TRBJ2-3; tentative D call: TRBD2 (5 bases). Looked up from germline, CDR1 is LNHNV and CDR2 is YYDKDF (reference sequence). CDR3 length: 15 residues. V lost 3 bases, J lost 5 bases, and 15 bases lay in between. CDR3 nucleotide sequence: TGTGCCACCAGCAGCTTTATCGGCGGGCAAGATACGCAGTATTTT. The encoded protein is CATSSFIGGQDTQYF.

This clonotype was counted between two and nine times. The V call is TRBV20-1, the J call TRBJ2-1; D tentatively fits TRBD1 or TRBD2 (5 bases each). Germline-derived CDR1 and CDR2 are DFQATT and SNEGSKA (reference sequence). The CDR3 has 14 residues. V was clipped by 4 bases and J by 1 base, with 11 bases between them. DNA of the CDR3: TGCAGTGCTACTGCAGGGAGATCCTACAATGAGCAGTTCTTC. It translates to CSATAGRSYNEQFF.

This clonotype was observed a few times. The V and J genes are TRBV12-3 or TRBV12-4 and TRBJ2-7; D is unclear. Trimming left V 4 bases short and J 2 bases short, with 12 bases between. CDR3 length equals 14 residues. This CDR3 is CASSSHRGPYEQYF. For the CDR3, the DNA is TGTGCCAGCAGTTCACACAGAGGACCCTACGAGCAGTACTTC.

The V gene is TRBV9, the J gene TRBJ1-6; D unresolved. The germline gives CDR1 SGDLS, CDR2 YYNGEE. Trimming shortened V by 6 bases and J by 4 bases, and 14 bases separated the two germline ends. This CDR3 spans 15 amino acids. Written as DNA, the CDR3 is TGTGCCAGCACCGGGGAGGAACGGTATAATTCACCCCTCCACTTT. It codes for CASTGEERYNSPLHF.

This chain joins TRBV20-1 and TRBJ1-5; D is possibly TRBD1 (5 bases). Trimming left V 3 bases short and J 1 base short, with 16 bases between. This CDR3 has 16 residues. Germline V gene sequence: CDR1 DFQATT, CDR2 SNEGSKA (reference sequence). CDR3 DNA: TGCAGTGCTAGGCCCAGGGAGGCTAGAAGCAATCAGCCCCAGCATTTT. Its translation: CSARPREARSNQPQHF.

J is TRBJ1-4 and V is TRBV6-2 or TRBV6-3; D uncertain. The germline V and J ends were trimmed by 7 bases and 8 bases, with 17 bases remaining between them. Germline-derived CDR1 and CDR2 are MNHEY and SVGEGT. The CDR3 spans 14 residues. CDR3 amino acids: CASIRRPLDEKLFF. The CDR3 DNA reads as TGTGCCAGCATCAGACGGCCTCTGGACGAAAAACTGTTTTTT.

This clonotype was counted once. The rearrangement links TRBV5-1 to TRBJ2-7; 10 nucleotides align to TRBD2. After removal of 0 bases from V and 4 bases from J, the junction contained 10 bases not matched to a gene. The CDR3 has 17 amino acids. Germline CDR1 and CDR2: SGHRS and YFSETQ. The CDR3: CASSLDLLAGDRYEQYF. The CDR3 DNA is TGCGCCAGCAGCTTGGACCTTCTAGCGGGAGATAGGTACGAGCAGTACTTC. The full variable domain, in which reference TRBV5-1 and TRBJ2-7 provide the parts outside the CDR3, is KAGVTQTPRYLIKTRGQQVTLSCSPISGHRSVSWYQQTPGQGLQFLFEYFSETQRNKGNFPGRFSGRQFSNSRSEMNVSTLELGDSALYLCASSLDLLAGDRYEQYFGPGTRLTVT.

This clonotype was found once. V is TRBV7-2 and J is TRBJ1-4; weak D call: TRBD1 (6 bases). V lost 4 bases, J lost 6 bases, and 15 bases lay in between. The germline CDR1 and CDR2 sequences are SGHTA and FQGNSA. The CDR3 has 15 amino acids. CDR3 coding DNA: TGTGCCAGCAGCTCCCGGGCAGGGGTGTATGAAAAACTGTTTTTT. Translating gives CASSSRAGVYEKLFF. Looking up the rest from reference TRBV7-2 and TRBJ1-4 gives the full variable domain: GAGVSQSPSNKVTEKGKDVELRCDPISGHTALYWYRQSLGQGLEFLIYFQGNSAPDKSGLPSDRFSAERTGGSVSTLTIQRTQQEDSAVYLCASSSRAGVYEKLFFGSGTQLSVL.

The sample holds many counts of this clonotype. One base away lies a much larger clone, so this may be a sequencing read error. J is TRBJ2-5 and V is TRBV6-5; a possible D gene is TRBD2 (6 bases). The CDR3 is made up of 16 amino acids. CDR1 is MNHEY and CDR2 is SVGAGI in the germline V gene. Trimming left V 6 bases short and J 11 bases short, with 28 bases between. In DNA, the CDR3 is TGTGCCAGCAGCAGAGGTCCGGGGCGGGGAATCGATGAGCAGTACTTC. It specifies CASSRGPGRGIDEQYF.

This clonotype was counted a few times. V is TRBV10-3 and J is TRBJ2-7; TRBD1 might be the D (5 bases). This CDR3 has 12 residues. Trimming removed 5 bases from V and 5 bases from J, with 10 bases in between. CDR1 and CDR2 (germline): ENHRY, SYGVKD. This chain's CDR3 is CAISSLDNEQYF. Written as DNA, the CDR3 is TGTGCCATCAGTTCCTTGGACAACGAGCAGTACTTC.

CDR3 in amino acids: CASSLRAGPYNEQFF. In DNA, the CDR3 is TGTGCCAGCAGCCTGAGGGCGGGACCCTACAATGAGCAGTTCTTC. The chain couples TRBV11-3 to TRBJ2-1; D is perhaps TRBD2 (6 bases). With 5 bases removed from V and 2 bases from J, the gap between germline ends came to 13 bases. The CDR3 spans 15 residues. CDR1 and CDR2 from the germline V gene are SGHNT and YENEEA. Using reference TRBV11-3 and TRBJ2-1 for the parts outside the CDR3, the full variable domain is EAGVVQSPRYKIIEKKQPVAFWCNPISGHNTLYWYLQNLGQGPELLIRYENEEAVDDSQLPKDRFSAERLKGVDSTLKIQPAELGDSAVYLCASSLRAGPYNEQFFGPGTRLTVL.

This chain links TRBV2 with TRBJ2-5; 10 nucleotides align to TRBD2. V was clipped by 8 bases and J by 5 bases; unmatched bases: 5. Per germline, CDR1 SNHLY and CDR2 FYNNEI. CDR3 length equals 13 residues. The CDR3 sequence: CASPSGGRETQYF. Written as DNA, the CDR3 is TGTGCCAGCCCTAGCGGGGGTCGGGAGACCCAGTACTTC. Full variable domain (rest looked up from reference TRBV2 and TRBJ2-5): EPEVTQTPSHQVTQMGQEVILRCVPISNHLYFYWYRQILGQKVEFLVSFYNNEISEKSEIFDDQFSVERPDGSNFTLKIRSTKLEDSAMYFCASPSGGRETQYFGPGTRLLVL.

The count of this clonotype is one. This chain joins TRBV20-1 and TRBJ2-1; 9 bases are shared with TRBD2. Trimming took 3 bases from V and 4 from J; bases not matched to a gene: 7. Germline CDR1 is DFQATT and CDR2 is SNEGSKA (reference sequence). The CDR3 loop spans 15 amino acids. The CDR3 loop is CSARGSGSRYNEQFF. Written as DNA, the CDR3 is TGCAGTGCTAGGGGTAGCGGGAGTAGGTACAATGAGCAGTTCTTC.

The rearrangement uses TRBV6-6 and TRBJ2-7; D unclear. This CDR3 is built from 13 residues. Trimming removed 5 bases at V and 1 base at J, with 9 bases between. Germline CDR1 reads MNHNY; CDR2 reads SVGAGI (reference sequence). Here the CDR3 DNA reads TGTGCCAGCAGTGCCACGCTTTCCTACGAGCAGTACTTC. Translation: CASSATLSYEQYF.

This clonotype was recorded many times. This chain joins TRBV7-9 and TRBJ2-6; no clear D gene. The ends were cut back, 5 bases at V and 0 bases at J, with 8 bases in the middle. CDR1 is SEHNR and CDR2 is FQNEAQ in the germline V gene (reference sequence). CDR3 length: 15 residues. CDR3: CASSDPGSGANVLTF. The CDR3 DNA reads TGTGCCAGCAGCGACCCAGGCTCTGGGGCCAACGTCCTGACTTTC.

In its sample, this clonotype was seen a few times. The chain employs TRBV7-3 and TRBJ2-1; weak D call: TRBD2 (5 bases). Germline-derived CDR1 and CDR2 are SGHTA and FQGTGA. This CDR3 region has 12 residues. V was clipped by 8 bases and J by 7 bases, with 12 bases between them. The CDR3: CASAGARNEQFF. DNA of the CDR3: TGTGCCAGCGCGGGCGCGAGGAATGAGCAGTTCTTC.

The J gene is TRBJ2-1, the V gene TRBV7-6; D possibly corresponds to TRBD1 (5 bases). The CDR3 totals 14 residues. Germline V gene data show CDR1 as SGHVS and CDR2 as FNYEAQ. Trimming removed 0 bases at V and 7 bases at J, with 10 bases between. The CDR3 protein is CASSLAGQRNEQFF. CDR3 coding DNA: TGTGCCAGCAGCTTAGCGGGGCAAAGGAATGAGCAGTTCTTC.